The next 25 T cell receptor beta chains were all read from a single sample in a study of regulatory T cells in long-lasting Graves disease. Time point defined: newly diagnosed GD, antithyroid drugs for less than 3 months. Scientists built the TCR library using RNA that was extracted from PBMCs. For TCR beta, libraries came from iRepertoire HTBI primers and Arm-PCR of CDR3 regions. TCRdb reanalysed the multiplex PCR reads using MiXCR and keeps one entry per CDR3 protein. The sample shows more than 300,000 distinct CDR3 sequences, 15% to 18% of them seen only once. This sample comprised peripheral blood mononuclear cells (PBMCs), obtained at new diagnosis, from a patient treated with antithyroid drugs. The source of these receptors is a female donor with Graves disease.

CDR3 bases: TGCAGTGCTCTGTCCCTCTACGGGAGGGACACCGGGGAGCTGTTTTTT. Amino acid sequence: CSALSLYGRDTGELFF. The J gene is TRBJ2-2, the V gene TRBV20-1, with TRBD2 matching 8 bases. This CDR3 has 16 residues. Germline assignment: CDR1 DFQATT and CDR2 SNEGSKA (reference sequence). Trimming removed 5 bases from V and 3 bases from J; junction bases left unmatched: 11.

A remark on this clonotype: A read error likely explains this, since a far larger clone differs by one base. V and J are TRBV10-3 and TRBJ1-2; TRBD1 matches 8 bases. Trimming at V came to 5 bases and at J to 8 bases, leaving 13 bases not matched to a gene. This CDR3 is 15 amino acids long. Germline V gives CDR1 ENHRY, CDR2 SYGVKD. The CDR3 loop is CAISPPNPGQGGYTF. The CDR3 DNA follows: TGTGCCATCAGTCCTCCGAACCCCGGACAGGGCGGCTACACCTTC.

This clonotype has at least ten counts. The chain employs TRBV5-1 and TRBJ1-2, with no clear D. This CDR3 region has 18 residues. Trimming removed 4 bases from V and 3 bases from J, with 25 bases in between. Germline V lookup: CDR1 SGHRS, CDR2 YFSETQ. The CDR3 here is CASSPEIRTPTDYYGYTF. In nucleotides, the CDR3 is TGCGCCAGCAGCCCGGAAATTAGGACCCCTACGGACTACTATGGCTACACCTTC.

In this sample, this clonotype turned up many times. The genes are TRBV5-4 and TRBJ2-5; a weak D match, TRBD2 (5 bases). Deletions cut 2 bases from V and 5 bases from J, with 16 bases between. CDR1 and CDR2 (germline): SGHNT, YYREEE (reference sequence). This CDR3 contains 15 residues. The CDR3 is CASSFSSAGVETQYF. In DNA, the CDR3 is TGTGCCAGCAGCTTTTCCTCTGCGGGTGTGGAGACCCAGTACTTC. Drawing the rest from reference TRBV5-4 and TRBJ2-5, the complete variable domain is ETGVTQSPTHLIKTRGQQVTLRCSSQSGHNTVSWYQQALGQGPQFIFQYYREEENGRGNFPPRFSGLQFPNYSSELNVNALELDDSALYLCASSFSSAGVETQYFGPGTRLLVL.

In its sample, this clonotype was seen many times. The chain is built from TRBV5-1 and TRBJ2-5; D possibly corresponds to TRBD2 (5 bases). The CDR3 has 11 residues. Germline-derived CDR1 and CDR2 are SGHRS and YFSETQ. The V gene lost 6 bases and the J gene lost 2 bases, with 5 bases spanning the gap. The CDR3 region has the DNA TGCGCCAGCAAGCGGCAAGAGACCCAGTACTTC. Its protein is CASKRQETQYF.

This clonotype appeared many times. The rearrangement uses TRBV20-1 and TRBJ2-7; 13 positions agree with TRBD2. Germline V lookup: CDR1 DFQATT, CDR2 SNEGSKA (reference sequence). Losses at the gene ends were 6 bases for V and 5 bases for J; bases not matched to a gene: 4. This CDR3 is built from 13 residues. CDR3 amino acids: CSATSGRLHEQYF. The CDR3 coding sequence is TGCAGTGCGACTAGCGGGAGGCTCCACGAGCAGTACTTC.

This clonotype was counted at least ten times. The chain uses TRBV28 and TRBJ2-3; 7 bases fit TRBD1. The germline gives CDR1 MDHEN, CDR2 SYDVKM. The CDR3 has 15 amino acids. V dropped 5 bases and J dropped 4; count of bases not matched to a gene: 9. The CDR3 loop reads CASSSGQGVPDTQYF. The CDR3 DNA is TGTGCCAGCAGTAGTGGGCAGGGGGTTCCAGATACGCAGTATTTT.

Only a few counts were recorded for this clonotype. CDR3 DNA sequence: TGCGCCAGCAGATTAGCCCAAAACTCCTACAATGAGCAGTTCTTC. Amino acid sequence: CASRLAQNSYNEQFF. The rearrangement links TRBV4-1 to TRBJ2-1; D is ambiguous. The CDR3 covers 15 residues. Germline CDR1 is MGHRA and CDR2 is YSYEKL. With 6 bases removed from V and 0 bases from J, the gap between germline ends came to 12 bases.

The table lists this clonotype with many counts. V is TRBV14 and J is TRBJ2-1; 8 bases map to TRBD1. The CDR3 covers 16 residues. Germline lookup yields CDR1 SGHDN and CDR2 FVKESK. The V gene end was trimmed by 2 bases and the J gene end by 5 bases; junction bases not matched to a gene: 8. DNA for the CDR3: TGTGCCAGCAGCCAATGGGGTCGGGGACAGGACAATGAGCAGTTCTTC. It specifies CASSQWGRGQDNEQFF.

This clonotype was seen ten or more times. The DNA of the CDR3 is TGTGCCAGCAGCTTTTACCCCGGGACTAGGCTCAATGAGCAGTTCTTC. Amino acid sequence: CASSFYPGTRLNEQFF. This chain joins TRBV7-2 and TRBJ2-1; 8 bases line up with TRBD2. The CDR3 is made up of 16 amino acids. Trimming removed 3 bases from V and 6 bases from J; junction bases left unmatched: 10. The germline V gene has CDR1 SGHTA and CDR2 FQGNSA.

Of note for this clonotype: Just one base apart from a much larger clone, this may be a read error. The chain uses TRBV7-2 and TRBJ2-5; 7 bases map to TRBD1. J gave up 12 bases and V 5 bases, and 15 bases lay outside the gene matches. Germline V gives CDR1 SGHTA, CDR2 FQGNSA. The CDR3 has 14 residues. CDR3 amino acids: CASSPTGDSNVEYF. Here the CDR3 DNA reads TGTGCCAGCAGCCCAACTGGGGACAGCAACGTAGAGTACTTC.

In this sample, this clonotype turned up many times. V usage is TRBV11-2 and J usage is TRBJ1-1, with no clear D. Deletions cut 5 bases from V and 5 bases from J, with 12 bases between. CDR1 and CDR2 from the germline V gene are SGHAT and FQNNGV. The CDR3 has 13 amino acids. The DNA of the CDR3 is TGTGCCAGCAGCCCGCCCAGAGGGACTGAAGCTTTCTTT. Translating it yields CASSPPRGTEAFF.

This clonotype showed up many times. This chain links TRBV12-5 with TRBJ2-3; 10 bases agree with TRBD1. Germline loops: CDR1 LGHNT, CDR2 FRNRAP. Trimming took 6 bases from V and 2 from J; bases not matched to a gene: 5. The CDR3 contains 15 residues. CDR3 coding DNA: TGTGCTAGTGGCCCGGACAGGGGGTTCACAGATACGCAGTATTTT. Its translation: CASGPDRGFTDTQYF.

For the CDR3, the DNA is TGTGCCAGCAAATTAAGGGGGTTTGGTGGCTACACCTTC. Protein: CASKLRGFGGYTF. The V and J genes are TRBV12-3 or TRBV12-4 and TRBJ1-2; a possible D gene is TRBD1 (6 bases). CDR3 length: 13 residues. Trimming cost V 7 bases and J 7 bases, with 16 bases left between them.

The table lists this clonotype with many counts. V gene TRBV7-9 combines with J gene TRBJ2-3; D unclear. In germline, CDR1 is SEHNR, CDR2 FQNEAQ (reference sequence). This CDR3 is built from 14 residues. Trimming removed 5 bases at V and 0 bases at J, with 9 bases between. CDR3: CASSMGPSTDTQYF. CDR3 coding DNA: TGTGCCAGCAGCATGGGTCCTAGCACAGATACGCAGTATTTT.

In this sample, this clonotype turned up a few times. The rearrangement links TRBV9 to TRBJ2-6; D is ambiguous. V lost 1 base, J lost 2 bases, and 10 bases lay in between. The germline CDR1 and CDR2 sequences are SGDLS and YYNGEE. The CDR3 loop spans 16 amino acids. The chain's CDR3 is CASSVLLIPGANVLTF. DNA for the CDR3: TGTGCCAGCAGCGTATTGCTCATCCCTGGGGCCAACGTCCTGACTTTC.

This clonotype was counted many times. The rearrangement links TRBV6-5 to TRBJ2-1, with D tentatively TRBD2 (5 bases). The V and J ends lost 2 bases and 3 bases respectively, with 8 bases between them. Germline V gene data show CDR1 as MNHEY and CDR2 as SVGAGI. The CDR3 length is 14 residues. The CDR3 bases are TGTGCCAGCAGTTACGAGGGAGACTACAATGAGCAGTTCTTC. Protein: CASSYEGDYNEQFF.

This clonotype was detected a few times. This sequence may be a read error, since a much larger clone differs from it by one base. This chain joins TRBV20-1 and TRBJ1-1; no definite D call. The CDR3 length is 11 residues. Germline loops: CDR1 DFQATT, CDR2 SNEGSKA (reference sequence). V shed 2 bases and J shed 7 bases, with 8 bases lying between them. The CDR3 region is CSARSVDEAFF. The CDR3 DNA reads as TGCAGTGCTAGATCCGTTGATGAAGCTTTCTTT.

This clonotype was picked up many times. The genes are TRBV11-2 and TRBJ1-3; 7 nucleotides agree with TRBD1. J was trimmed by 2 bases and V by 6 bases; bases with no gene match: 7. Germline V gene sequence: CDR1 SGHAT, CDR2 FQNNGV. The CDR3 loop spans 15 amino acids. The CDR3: CASRKPGGTGNTIYF. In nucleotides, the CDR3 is TGTGCCAGCAGGAAACCAGGGGGTACTGGAAACACCATATATTTT.

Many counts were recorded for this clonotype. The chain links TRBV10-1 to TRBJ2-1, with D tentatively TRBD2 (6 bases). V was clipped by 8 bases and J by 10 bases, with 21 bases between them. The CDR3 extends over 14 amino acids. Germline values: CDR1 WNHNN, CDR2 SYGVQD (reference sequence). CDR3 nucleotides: TGCGCCAGCCGGGGGAAGTTGGCAGCCGACGAGCAGTTCTTC. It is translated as CASRGKLAADEQFF.

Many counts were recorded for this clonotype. This CDR3 reads CASMGPGNTIYF. As DNA, the CDR3 is TGTGCCAGCATGGGGCCTGGAAACACCATATATTTT. The rearrangement links TRBV6-2 or TRBV6-3 to TRBJ1-3, with a tentative D call TRBD1 (5 bases). The CDR3 sequence is 12 residues long. Trimming took off 7 bases at V and 2 bases at J, with 6 bases between the two ends. In germline, CDR1 is MNHEY, CDR2 SVGEGT.

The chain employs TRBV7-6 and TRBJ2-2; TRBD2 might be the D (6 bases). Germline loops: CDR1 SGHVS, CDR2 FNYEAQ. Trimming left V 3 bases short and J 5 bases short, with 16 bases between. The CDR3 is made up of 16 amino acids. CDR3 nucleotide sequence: TGTGCCAGCAGCTTTACCTCAGCGGGTCATACCGGGGAGCTGTTTTTT. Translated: CASSFTSAGHTGELFF. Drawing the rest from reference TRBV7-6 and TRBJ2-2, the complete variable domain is GAGVSQSPRYKVTKRGQDVALRCDPISGHVSLYWYRQALGQGPEFLTYFNYEAQQDKSGLPNDRFSAERPEGSISTLTIQRTEQRDSAMYRCASSFTSAGHTGELFFGEGSRLTVL.

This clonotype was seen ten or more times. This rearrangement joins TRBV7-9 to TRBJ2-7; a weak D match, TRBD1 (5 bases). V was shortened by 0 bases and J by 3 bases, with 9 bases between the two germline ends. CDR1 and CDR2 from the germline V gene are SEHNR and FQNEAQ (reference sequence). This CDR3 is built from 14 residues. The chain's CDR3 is CASSLAGPGYEQYF. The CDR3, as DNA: TGTGCCAGCAGCTTAGCGGGGCCCGGCTACGAGCAGTACTTC. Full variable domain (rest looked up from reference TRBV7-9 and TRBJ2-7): DTGVSQNPRHKITKRGQNVTFRCDPISEHNRLYWYRQTLGQGPEFLTYFQNEAQLEKSRLLSDRFSAERPKGSFSTLEIQRTEQGDSAMYLCASSLAGPGYEQYFGPGTRLTVT.

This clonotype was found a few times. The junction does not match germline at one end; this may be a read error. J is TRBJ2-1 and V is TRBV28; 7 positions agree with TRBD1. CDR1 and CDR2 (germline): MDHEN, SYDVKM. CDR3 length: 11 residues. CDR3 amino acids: CASSLTGERYF. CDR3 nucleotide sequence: TGTGCCAGCAGTTTAACAGGGGAGAGGTACTTC.

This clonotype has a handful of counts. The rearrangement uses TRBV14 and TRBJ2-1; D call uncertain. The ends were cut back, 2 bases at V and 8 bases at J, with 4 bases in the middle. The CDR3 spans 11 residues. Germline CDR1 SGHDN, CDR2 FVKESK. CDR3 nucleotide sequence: TGTGCCAGCAGCCAATCAGATGAGCAGTTCTTC. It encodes CASSQSDEQFF.